Described below is a single TCR beta chain sequence and its context. The antigen is not known. 5'RACE template switching added a universal primer site and UMIs to TCR cDNA. MiXCR, run by TCRdb on the 5' RACE reads, gives a single entry per CDR3 protein. The sample holds approximately 450,000 distinct CDR3 sequences; about 17% are singletons and the top ten take 15% to 20%. The data derive from a study of T cells after yellow fever vaccination. Across the study: SMART-Seq v4 Ultra Low Input prepared the low-cell-number fractions.

Whole-study findings and limits: A minor fraction of clonotypes spanned both CD4 and CD8 compartments. Re-detected after boosting: most primary clones, 96% of CD4 and about 85% of CD8.

The V gene lost 1 base and the J gene lost 0 bases, with 6 bases spanning the gap. The CDR3 is made up of 14 amino acids. The sequencing used PBMCs, collected before the yellow fever booster vaccination. This sequence was found in a man between 18 and 35 years old who received the YFV17D yellow fever vaccine. The rearrangement uses TRBV12-3 or TRBV12-4 and TRBJ1-2; D perhaps matches TRBD1 (5 bases). Written as DNA, the CDR3 is TGTGCCAGCAGTTTAGAGGGGTCTAACTATGGCTACACCTTC. Translated: CASSLEGSNYGYTF.